This T cell receptor beta chain was sequenced in a study of T cells in tuberculosis. The CDR3 runs to 15 residues. Germline trimming cut 5 bases from V and 7 bases from J; bases unmatched to any gene: 6. The germline V gene encodes CDR1 PRHDT and CDR2 FYEKMQ (reference sequence). Turning to this clone: Its specificity is not known.

Measured with immunoSEQ multiplex PCR; TCRdb has only the in-frame clones, and not every one. The sample has 40,000 to 45,000 clones, around 96% seen once; the top ten hold roughly 7%. Findings and limits, study-wide: Samples were chosen by availability of cryopreserved specimens.

Material: PBMCs. V is TRBV13 and J is TRBJ2-5, with 14 bases identical to TRBD2. The sequence was collected from a donor aged 10-29 years with latent tuberculosis or without tuberculosis infection. CDR3: CASSPTGLAGGTQYF. The CDR3 coding sequence is TGTGCCAGCAGCCCTACTGGACTAGCGGGAGGGACCCAGTACTTC.